Presented here are 9 T cell receptor beta chains from one specimen sequenced in a study of early T cells in non-severe SARS-CoV-2 infection. TCRdb independently ran MiXCR on the 5' RACE reads; one entry per CDR3 protein. This sample has 35,000 to 45,000 distinct CDR3 sequences, with almost 5.5% found just once. The sample here was whole blood, taken at baseline. The receptors stem from an adult who was a healthcare worker with PCR-confirmed SARS-CoV-2 infection or an uninfected control (not recorded which).

This chain uses TRBV4-1 with TRBJ2-2; the D gene is possibly TRBD1 (6 bases). This CDR3 has 15 amino acids. Deletions cut 3 bases from V and 7 bases from J, with 15 bases between. Germline V gene data show CDR1 as MGHRA and CDR2 as YSYEKL. The CDR3 coding sequence is TGCGCCAGCAGCCACAGGGGAGCCAGGAGCGGGGAGCTGTTTTTT. Translation gives CASSHRGARSGELFF.

The sample holds many counts of this clonotype. The rearrangement links TRBV5-1 to TRBJ1-4; D remains ambiguous. The V and J ends lost 6 bases and 3 bases respectively, with 18 bases between them. Germline CDR1 and CDR2: SGHRS and YFSETQ. This CDR3 has 16 residues. This CDR3 reads CASKSGRADPNEKLFF. DNA of the CDR3: TGCGCCAGCAAAAGTGGTCGGGCAGATCCTAATGAAAAACTGTTTTTT.

The CDR3 spells CASSGLAGHSYNEQFF. The CDR3 bases are TGTGCCAGCTCGGGACTAGCGGGCCACTCCTACAATGAGCAGTTCTTC. The chain is built from TRBV7-9 and TRBJ2-1, with 12 bases lining up with TRBD2. The CDR3 is 16 residues long. V lost 8 bases, J lost 0 bases, and 5 bases stayed unmatched. Germline CDR1 SEHNR, CDR2 FQNEAQ (reference sequence).

This clonotype was detected ten times or more. The J gene is TRBJ1-2, the V gene TRBV19; 7 bases map to TRBD1. This CDR3 contains 16 residues. The germline CDR1 and CDR2 sequences are LNHDA and SQIVND (reference sequence). J gave up 7 bases and V 4 bases, and 15 bases lay outside the gene matches. The CDR3 DNA is TGTGCCAGTAGTACAACGACAGGGAAGGTCGGACGTGGCTACACCTTC. This sequence encodes CASSTTTGKVGRGYTF.

This clonotype showed up many times. The chain couples TRBV4-1 to TRBJ2-6; no firm D call. Germline V gene data show CDR1 as MGHRA and CDR2 as YSYEKL. The CDR3 is made up of 16 amino acids. V was clipped by 0 bases and J by 3 bases, with 9 bases between them. CDR3 loop: CASSQDETGGANVLTF. DNA of the CDR3: TGCGCCAGCAGCCAAGATGAGACGGGTGGGGCCAACGTCCTGACTTTC.

At least ten counts were recorded for this clonotype. The V gene is TRBV28, the J gene TRBJ1-1, with a tentative D call TRBD1 (6 bases). Looked up from germline, CDR1 is MDHEN and CDR2 is SYDVKM. Trimming removed 0 bases at V and 1 base at J, with 6 bases between. CDR3 size: 14 residues. The CDR3 nucleotides are TGTGCCAGCAGTTTATGGGGGGCGAACACTGAAGCTTTCTTT. Residues: CASSLWGANTEAFF.

This clonotype was recorded at least ten times. The rearrangement links TRBV11-2 to TRBJ2-7, with TRBD2 matching over 14 bases. The CDR3 length is 15 residues. The V and J ends lost 5 bases and 6 bases, in that order; junction bases with no gene match: 6. Germline CDR1 is SGHAT and CDR2 is FQNNGV. The CDR3 coding sequence is TGTGCCAGCAGCCAGACTAGCGGGAGGGCCGGCGAGCAGTACTTC. Translated: CASSQTSGRAGEQYF. Based on the CDR3 plus reference TRBV11-2 and TRBJ2-7, the full variable domain is EAGVAQSPRYKIIEKRQSVAFWCNPISGHATLYWYQQILGQGPKLLIQFQNNGVVDDSQLPKDRFSAERLKGVDSTLKIQPAKLEDSAVYLCASSQTSGRAGEQYFGPGTRLTVT.

This clonotype was detected many times. The chain is built from TRBV16 and TRBJ2-1; TRBD2 agrees at 8 bases. Germline V gene data show CDR1 as KGHSY and CDR2 as FQNENV. The CDR3 runs to 15 residues. V lost 3 bases, J lost 2 bases, and 3 bases stayed unmatched. CDR3 in DNA: TGTGCCAGCAGCCACGGGACTAGACCCTACAATGAGCAGTTCTTC. Protein sequence: CASSHGTRPYNEQFF.

The V and J genes are TRBV18 and TRBJ2-7, with D maybe TRBD2 (6 bases). The CDR3 consists of 16 residues. Germline V gene data show CDR1 as KGHSH and CDR2 as LQKENI. V was clipped by 3 bases and J by 0 bases, with 15 bases between them. The CDR3 DNA is TGTGCCAGCTCACCCCCGGGAGCGGGTCGCTCCTACGAGCAGTACTTC. It codes for CASSPPGAGRSYEQYF. Variable domain in full (rest from reference TRBV18 and TRBJ2-7): NAGVMQNPRHLVRRRGQEARLRCSPMKGHSHVYWYRQLPEEGLKFMVYLQKENIIDESGMPKERFSAEFPKEGPSILRIQQVVRGDSAAYFCASSPPGAGRSYEQYFGPGTRLTVT.